The rows below give T cell receptor beta chains drawn from one sample of a study of spatial heterogeneity in lung cancer. A single record per CDR3 protein comes from TCRdb applying MiXCR to the 5' RACE reads. The sample consists of under 45,000 distinct CDR3 sequences, approximately 7.5% of them appearing once. Sequencing was performed on PBMCs, taken at follow-up. The receptors stem from a male donor with early-stage non-small cell lung cancer. The CDR3 runs from the conserved cysteine through the conserved F or W. The D gene is left open where the match is weak. Expanded clones are given a class, and other clones once, few, many or no size at all.

d_call,j_call,v_call,clone_size,cdr3_nt,cdr3_aa
TRBD2,TRBJ2-7,TRBV29-1,NA,TGCAGCGTGCCAGGACTAGCGGACTACGAGCAGTACTTC,CSVPGLADYEQYF
NA,TRBJ1-1,TRBV5-1,few,TGCGCCAGCAGCTTGTATGAGGGGGTAGGATATACTGAAGCTTTCTTT,CASSLYEGVGYTEAFF
TRBD2,TRBJ2-7,TRBV30,many,TGTGCCTGGATGCCGGGGGGCTACGAGCAGTACTTC,CAWMPGGYEQYF
NA,TRBJ2-2,TRBV9,few,TGTGCCAGCAGCGTAGTAAGCTTCCCGAACACCGGGGAGCTGTTTTTT,CASSVVSFPNTGELFF
NA,TRBJ2-7,TRBV5-1,few,TGCGCCAGCAGCTTGGGCAGCAACTACGAGCAGTACTTC,CASSLGSNYEQYF
TRBD1,TRBJ2-6,TRBV5-1,many,TGCGCCAGCTCAACAGGGGGCGAGGCCAACGTCCTGACTTTC,CASSTGGEANVLTF
NA,TRBJ1-4,TRBV18,many,TGTGCCAGCTCACCACGAGGGGATAATGAAAAACTGTTTTTT,CASSPRGDNEKLFF
TRBD1,TRBJ1-4,TRBV9,NA,TGTGCCAGCAGCGTAGGACAGGGGGAAAAACTGTTTTTT,CASSVGQGEKLFF
NA,TRBJ2-3,TRBV28,many,TGTGCCAGCAGTTTAGTGTCAGCTAGCACAGATACGCAGTATTTT,CASSLVSASTDTQYF
TRBD2,TRBJ2-5,TRBV7-3,many,TGTGCCAGCAGCTATAATAGCGGGGGGGCCTTTGGAGAGACCCAGTACTTC,CASSYNSGGAFGETQYF
TRBD1,TRBJ2-5,TRBV12-3/TRBV12-4,many,TGTGCCAGCAGAGGCGATGGGACAGGGGGCGGCCTGGGGGAGACCCAGTACTTC,CASRGDGTGGGLGETQYF
TRBD2,TRBJ2-3,TRBV10-3,many,TGTGCCAGTTGGGGCGGGGGGCCAGATACGCAGTATTTT,CASWGGGPDTQYF
TRBD1,TRBJ1-2,TRBV12-3/TRBV12-4,NA,TGTGCCAGCAGTTTAAGGACAGGCAGTAGCTACACCTTC,CASSLRTGSSYTF
TRBD1,TRBJ2-1,TRBV12-3/TRBV12-4,many,TGTGCCAGCAGGAGGGGACAGGGGTCACGCTCCTACAATGAGCAGTTCTTC,CASRRGQGSRSYNEQFF
NA,TRBJ2-2,TRBV7-2,NA,TGTGCCAGCAGCTCCCGCTTTCCCGGGGAGCTGTTTTTT,CASSSRFPGELFF
NA,TRBJ2-1,TRBV28,many,TGTGCCAGCTCTTCCTACAATGAGCAGTTCTTC,CASSSYNEQFF
TRBD1,TRBJ2-2,TRBV12-3/TRBV12-4,many,TGTGCCAGCAGACCCTGGGACAGCAACACCGGGGAGCTGTTTTTT,CASRPWDSNTGELFF
NA,TRBJ2-5,TRBV9,NA,TGTGCCAGCAGCGGTCCAGGCAGGGAGGAGACCCAGTACTTC,CASSGPGREETQYF
NA,TRBJ1-4,TRBV7-9,many,TGTGCCAGCAGCTCGGGTTCAGCTAATGAAAAACTGTTTTTT,CASSSGSANEKLFF
TRBD2,TRBJ2-3,TRBV12-3/TRBV12-4,many,TGTGCCAGCAGTCGACTAGCCAGCACAGATACGCAGTATTTT,CASSRLASTDTQYF
NA,TRBJ2-2,TRBV3-1,few,TGTGCCAGTAGCCCCCCCGGGGGCACCGGGGAGCTGTTTTTT,CASSPPGGTGELFF
TRBD1,TRBJ2-7,TRBV3-1,many,TGTGCCAGCAGCCAACGTGACAGGGGCTACGAGCAGTACTTC,CASSQRDRGYEQYF
TRBD2,TRBJ2-1,TRBV3-1,many,TGTGCCAGCAGCTATACGGGGGGCTCCTACAATGAGCAGTTCTTC,CASSYTGGSYNEQFF
NA,TRBJ2-3,TRBV7-8,many,TGTGCCAGCAGCTATCCAGGGGTTTCCACAGATACGCAGTATTTT,CASSYPGVSTDTQYF
NA,TRBJ2-1,TRBV28,many,TGTGCCAGCAGTTCCACGGGACGGATCTACAATGAGCAGTTCTTC,CASSSTGRIYNEQFF
TRBD1,TRBJ2-2,TRBV5-1,many,TGCGCCAGCGCTGATACAGGGGCGACCGGGGAGCTGTTTTTT,CASADTGATGELFF
NA,TRBJ2-3,TRBV18,many,TGTGCCAGCTCACCTAACTACGACCGGTTCACAGATACGCAGTATTTT,CASSPNYDRFTDTQYF
NA,TRBJ1-2,TRBV10-3,many,TGTGCCATCACCGGAGGAGACTATGGCTACACCTTC,CAITGGDYGYTF
NA,TRBJ2-5,TRBV5-6,many,TGTGCCAGCAGCTCCTACGGGGCGCGGGAGACCCAGTACTTC,CASSSYGARETQYF
TRBD1,TRBJ2-1,TRBV3-1,many,TGTGCCAGCAGCCAAAACAGGGGGACCTACAATGAGCAGTTCTTC,CASSQNRGTYNEQFF
NA,TRBJ2-7,TRBV13,many,TGTGCCAGCAGCTCCCGCCGGATGGGGATCAACGAGCAGTACTTC,CASSSRRMGINEQYF
TRBD2,TRBJ2-1,TRBV13,many,TGTGCCAGCGGCCTAGCGGGGGGGCCTCCCTACAATGAGCAGTTCTTC,CASGLAGGPPYNEQFF
TRBD1,TRBJ1-4,TRBV27,many,TGTGCCAGCAGTTTAAGGGGACAGAAACTGTTTTTT,CASSLRGQKLFF
NA,TRBJ2-7,TRBV3-1,many,TGTGCCAGCAGCCGAATGGGCTCGGGTCTCCCCTACGAGCAGTACTTC,CASSRMGSGLPYEQYF
NA,TRBJ1-3,TRBV30,many,TGTGCCTGGAGTGTGGCCGGGACGGGTGGAAACACCATATATTTT,CAWSVAGTGGNTIYF
NA,TRBJ2-7,TRBV2,many,TGTGCCAGCAGTGATCAGGGACACCTCTACGAGCAGTACTTC,CASSDQGHLYEQYF
NA,TRBJ2-5,TRBV20-1,many,TGCAGTGCTAGAGGAAACGGCGCACCCCAAGAGACCCAGTACTTC,CSARGNGAPQETQYF
NA,TRBJ1-1,TRBV5-1,NA,TGCGCCAGCAAGGTCAACGCCGCGGAGAACACTGAAGCTTTCTTT,CASKVNAAENTEAFF
TRBD1,TRBJ2-5,TRBV7-9,many,TGTGCCAGCAGCTCGAGTCCGGGACAGGGGACAGAGACCCAGTACTTC,CASSSSPGQGTETQYF
NA,TRBJ2-6,TRBV7-2,many,TGTGCCAGCAGCTTAGAAGCGACAGGTAGCTCTGGGGCCAACGTCCTGACTTTC,CASSLEATGSSGANVLTF
TRBD1,TRBJ2-7,TRBV6-5,many,TGTGCCAGCAGTTACGCCGGGACAGGGCAATACGAGCAGTACTTC,CASSYAGTGQYEQYF
TRBD1,TRBJ1-2,TRBV29-1,few,TGCAGCGTTGAAGAGTCAGGGGGAGGCTACACCTTC,CSVEESGGGYTF
TRBD1,TRBJ2-5,TRBV7-9,many,TGTGCCAGCAGCTTTACACTTCTTGGGACAGAGCAAGAGACCCAGTACTTC,CASSFTLLGTEQETQYF
TRBD2,TRBJ2-2,TRBV5-4,many,TGTGCCAGCAGCTTGCAGCGGGGAGCGAACACCGGGGAGCTGTTTTTT,CASSLQRGANTGELFF
NA,TRBJ1-1,TRBV12-3/TRBV12-4,NA,TGTGCCAGCAGTTTGGGCCCCGGGGCCACTGAAGCTTTCTTT,CASSLGPGATEAFF
NA,TRBJ1-2,TRBV29-1,many,TGCAGCGCGCAGGAAGGGGTTGGCTACACCTTC,CSAQEGVGYTF
NA,TRBJ2-2,TRBV3-1,few,TGTGCCAGCAGCCAAATGGGGGCAGGAACCACCGGGGAGCTGTTTTTT,CASSQMGAGTTGELFF
NA,TRBJ1-6,TRBV7-9,many,TGTGCCAGCAGCTACGAAAGATCACCCCTCCACTTT,CASSYERSPLHF
NA,TRBJ1-5,TRBV27,many,TGTGCCAGCAGTATGCGGGCGGACTACAATCAGCCCCAGCATTTT,CASSMRADYNQPQHF
TRBD2,TRBJ2-7,TRBV30,once,TGTGCCTGGGACGACGGGAGGTACGAGCAGTACTTC,CAWDDGRYEQYF
NA,TRBJ2-2,TRBV7-2,many,TGTGCCAGCAGTTTTACTAACACCGGGGAGCTGTTTTTT,CASSFTNTGELFF
NA,TRBJ2-4,TRBV28,NA,TGTGCCAGCAGTTTAGGGGGAGCAGGGTCCGCCAAAAACATTCAGTACTTC,CASSLGGAGSAKNIQYF
NA,TRBJ2-1,TRBV6-2/TRBV6-3,few,TGTGCCAGCAGTTATATAAGCTCCTACAATGAGCAGTTCTTC,CASSYISSYNEQFF
TRBD2,TRBJ2-1,TRBV11-3,many,TGTGCCAGCAGCCCGGGACTAGCGGGGTACAATGAGCAGTTCTTC,CASSPGLAGYNEQFF